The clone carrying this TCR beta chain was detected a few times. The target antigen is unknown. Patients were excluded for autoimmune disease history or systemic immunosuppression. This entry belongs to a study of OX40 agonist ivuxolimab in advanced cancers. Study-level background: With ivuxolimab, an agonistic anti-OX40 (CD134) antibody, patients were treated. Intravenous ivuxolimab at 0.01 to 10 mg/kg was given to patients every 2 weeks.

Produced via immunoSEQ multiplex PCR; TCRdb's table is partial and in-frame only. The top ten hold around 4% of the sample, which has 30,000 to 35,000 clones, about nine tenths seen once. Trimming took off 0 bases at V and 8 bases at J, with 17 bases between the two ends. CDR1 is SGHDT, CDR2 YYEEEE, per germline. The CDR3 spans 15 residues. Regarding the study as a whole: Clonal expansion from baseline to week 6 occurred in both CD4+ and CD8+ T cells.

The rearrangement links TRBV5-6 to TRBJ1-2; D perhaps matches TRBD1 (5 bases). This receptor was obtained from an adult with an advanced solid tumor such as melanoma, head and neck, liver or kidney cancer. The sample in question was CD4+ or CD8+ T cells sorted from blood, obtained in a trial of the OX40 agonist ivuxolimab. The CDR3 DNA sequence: TGTGCCAGCAGCTTGGCCGGGCAGGGAGGCCGCGGCTACACCTTC. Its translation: CASSLAGQGGRGYTF.